The 24 T cell receptor beta chains given below trace back to one sample, sequenced in a study of shared clonotypes between healthy human individuals. CD45RO negativity and positive selection for CCR7 defined naive CD8 cells, a population that excluded terminally differentiated effector memory CD45RA+ cells. Clones were read by immunoSEQ multiplex PCR, and TCRdb kept only the in-frame ones, dropping some. This table has around 700,000 clones, about 91% appearing once. Source material: naive CD8+ T cells sorted from blood. The source is a man aged 25 to 40 in good health.

Notes on this clone: At the DNA level, this CDR3 is encoded by other sequences in the same sample as well. This rearrangement joins TRBV7-2 to TRBJ2-7; D uncertain. CDR1 and CDR2 (germline): SGHTA, FQGNSA. The CDR3 sequence is 13 residues long. The germline V and J ends were trimmed by 0 bases and 0 bases, with 3 bases remaining between them. DNA of the CDR3: TGTGCCAGCAGCTTAGCCGACTCCTACGAGCAGTACTTC. Protein: CASSLADSYEQYF. The entire variable domain, with the rest obtained from reference TRBV7-2 and TRBJ2-7, is as follows: GAGVSQSPSNKVTEKGKDVELRCDPISGHTALYWYRQSLGQGLEFLIYFQGNSAPDKSGLPSDRFSAERTGGSVSTLTIQRTQQEDSAVYLCASSLADSYEQYFGPGTRLTVT.

The genes are TRBV5-6 and TRBJ1-1, with D possibly being TRBD1 (5 bases). V was shortened by 4 bases and J by 6 bases, with 13 bases between the two germline ends. Germline-derived CDR1 and CDR2 are SGHDT and YYEEEE. The CDR3 covers 13 residues. In DNA form, the CDR3 reads TGTGCCAGCAGCCCCATCGCGGGGGCTGAAGCTTTCTTT. Protein sequence: CASSPIAGAEAFF.

This sequence joins TRBV19 and TRBJ2-7; tentative D call: TRBD1 (5 bases). V lost 6 bases, J lost 1 base, and 19 bases lay in between. This CDR3 has 16 amino acids. Germline V gene data show CDR1 as LNHDA and CDR2 as SQIVND (reference sequence). DNA of the CDR3: TGTGCCAGTAGCCTTCGGTGGCAGGGAATATCCTACGAGCAGTACTTC. Amino acids: CASSLRWQGISYEQYF.

This clone appeared once. This sample includes further DNA sequences coding for the same CDR3. The chain has TRBV27 and TRBJ2-7; D is uncertain. Germline V gene sequence: CDR1 MNHEY, CDR2 SMNVEV (reference sequence). The CDR3 covers 13 residues. V was trimmed by 2 bases and J by 1 base, leaving 6 bases between them. The CDR3 DNA reads as TGTGCCAGCAGTTTAGGTGGGTCCTACGAGCAGTACTTC. As protein: CASSLGGSYEQYF.

V usage is TRBV4-1 and J usage is TRBJ2-7; weak D call: TRBD1 (6 bases). Deletions cut 0 bases from V and 1 base from J, with 13 bases between. Germline assignment: CDR1 MGHRA and CDR2 YSYEKL. This CDR3 contains 16 residues. CDR3 coding DNA: TGCGCCAGCAGCCAAGACAACATACAGGGTTCCTACGAGCAGTACTTC. Translated, it gives CASSQDNIQGSYEQYF.

This rearrangement joins TRBV7-9 to TRBJ2-7; D possibly corresponds to TRBD2 (5 bases). Germline CDR1 and CDR2: SEHNR and FQNEAQ (reference sequence). CDR3 length: 16 amino acids. The ends were cut back, 2 bases at V and 0 bases at J, with 14 bases in the middle. DNA of the CDR3: TGTGCCAGCAGCTTAACCCCGGGGAAGAGCTCCTACGAGCAGTACTTC. Its protein is CASSLTPGKSSYEQYF.

The count of this clone is one. V gene TRBV11-2 combines with J gene TRBJ2-7, with 8 bases that match TRBD1. CDR1 is SGHAT, CDR2 FQNNGV, per germline. The junction had 5 bases not matched to a gene; V was cut back by 3 bases and J by 4 bases. CDR3 size: 14 residues. The CDR3 loop reads CASSFHRGTYEQYF. In DNA, the CDR3 is TGTGCCAGCAGCTTCCACAGGGGGACATACGAGCAGTACTTC.

The rearrangement joins TRBV5-4 to TRBJ1-3, with D maybe TRBD1 (6 bases). The CDR3 extends over 12 amino acids. V dropped 0 bases and J dropped 9 bases, with 7 bases sitting between them. Germline V CDR1 and CDR2: SGHNT, YYREEE (reference sequence). CDR3 protein: CASSLDRATIYF. The CDR3 region has the DNA TGTGCCAGCAGCTTGGACAGGGCCACCATATATTTT.

On this clone itself: One end of the junction varies from germline; a read error may be responsible. The chain uses TRBV28 and TRBJ2-7; D gene uncertain. CDR3 length: 11 residues. Germline values: CDR1 MDHEN, CDR2 SYDVKM. The CDR3 DNA reads as TGTGCCAGCAGTTTCTCGGACCTCGTCGTCTTC. Translation: CASSFSDLVVF.

The rearrangement joins TRBV7-9 to TRBJ2-7; D is perhaps TRBD1 (6 bases). Between the trimmed V and J ends, which lost 1 base and 2 bases, there was a span of 6 bases. Germline assignment: CDR1 SEHNR and CDR2 FQNEAQ (reference sequence). This CDR3 spans 13 amino acids. CDR3 coding DNA: TGTGCCAGCAGCTTAGGGGGGCCCTACGAGCAGTACTTC. This translates into CASSLGGPYEQYF.

The genes are TRBV2 and TRBJ2-1; D is possibly TRBD2 (6 bases). Looked up from germline, CDR1 is SNHLY and CDR2 is FYNNEI. The V end lost 8 bases, the J end lost 4 bases, and 12 bases lay between the germline ends. The CDR3 contains 13 residues. The CDR3 region has the DNA TGTGCCAGCGAGGGACTTACGTACAATGAGCAGTTCTTC. Protein product: CASEGLTYNEQFF.

This sequence joins TRBV4-1 and TRBJ1-4; 7 nucleotides agree with TRBD1. This CDR3 is built from 14 residues. V lost 7 bases, J lost 9 bases, and 11 bases stayed unmatched. Germline lookup yields CDR1 MGHRA and CDR2 YSYEKL. The CDR3 sequence is CASTTGAGGKKLFF. CDR3 nucleotides: TGCGCCAGCACGACAGGAGCAGGGGGAAAAAAACTGTTTTTT.

This CDR3 is CASSSGITEAFF. DNA of the CDR3: TGTGCCAGCAGTTCAGGGATCACTGAAGCTTTCTTT. This chain uses TRBV27 with TRBJ1-1, with D possibly matching TRBD1 (5 bases). Germline V gives CDR1 MNHEY, CDR2 SMNVEV (reference sequence). The CDR3 runs 12 residues. V lost 4 bases to trimming and J lost 4 bases, with 7 bases between them.

V usage is TRBV15 and J usage is TRBJ2-6; D unresolved. Germline CDR1 LNHNV, CDR2 YYDKDF (reference sequence). V was cut by 6 bases and J by 1 base, with 4 bases left in between. This CDR3 contains 13 residues. CDR3 amino acids: CATRGSGANVLTF. The DNA of the CDR3 is TGTGCCACCAGAGGTTCTGGGGCCAACGTCCTGACTTTC.

This clone was seen a single time. The rearrangement uses TRBV5-5 and TRBJ2-7; 10 bases map to TRBD2. Germline CDR1 is SGHKS and CDR2 is YYEKEE (reference sequence). J gave up 3 bases and V 4 bases, and 22 bases lay outside the gene matches. The CDR3 has 20 amino acids. As DNA, the CDR3 is TGTGCCAGCAGCCCCGTCCTGCGACAGGCCACTAGCGGGACGGGCTACGAGCAGTACTTC. This translates into CASSPVLRQATSGTGYEQYF.

The chain uses TRBV16 and TRBJ1-1; D is ambiguous. Germline assignment: CDR1 KGHSY and CDR2 FQNENV. V was cut by 3 bases and J by 2 bases, with 13 bases left in between. The CDR3 extends over 15 amino acids. CDR3 region: CASSHIEGLNTEAFF. The CDR3 DNA reads as TGTGCCAGCAGCCACATAGAGGGCCTTAACACTGAAGCTTTCTTT.

This chain joins TRBV27 and TRBJ2-7; tentatively, D is TRBD2 (5 bases). Per the germline V gene, CDR1 is MNHEY and CDR2 is SMNVEV (reference sequence). The CDR3 loop spans 13 amino acids. V gave up 8 bases and J gave up 3 bases, with 14 bases separating them. The CDR3 region has the DNA TGTGCCAGCGGTGCGGGTCGCGGCTACGAGCAGTACTTC. Translating it yields CASGAGRGYEQYF.

V gene TRBV7-2 combines with J gene TRBJ2-1; 10 bases align to TRBD2. The germline CDR1 and CDR2 sequences are SGHTA and FQGNSA. The CDR3 is 16 amino acids. After removal of 5 bases from V and 7 bases from J, the junction contained 11 bases not matched to a gene. In DNA form, the CDR3 reads TGTGCCAGCAGCCCCACCAGCGGGAGGGCCAGGAATGAGCAGTTCTTC. As protein: CASSPTSGRARNEQFF.

The chain couples TRBV11-2 to TRBJ1-4, with a weak D call TRBD1 (6 bases). V shed 1 base and J shed 8 bases, with 14 bases lying between them. The CDR3 covers 15 residues. Germline values: CDR1 SGHAT, CDR2 FQNNGV. The CDR3 here is CASSLVWRGDEKLFF. CDR3 nucleotide sequence: TGTGCCAGCAGCTTAGTCTGGAGGGGGGACGAAAAACTGTTTTTT.

The sample holds a few counts of this clone. The V gene is TRBV16, the J gene TRBJ1-2, with D possibly TRBD1 on 5 matching bases. The CDR3 is 14 amino acids. Trimming removed 0 bases from V and 7 bases from J, with 12 bases in between. From germline, CDR1 is KGHSY and CDR2 FQNENV. In DNA form, the CDR3 reads TGTGCCAGCAGCCAATCGTCGGGGCGGGCTGGCTACACCTTC. Residues: CASSQSSGRAGYTF. Supplemented by reference TRBV16 and TRBJ1-2, the full variable domain reads GEEVAQTPKHLVRGEGQKAKLYCAPIKGHSYVFWYQQVLKNEFKFLISFQNENVFDETGMPKERFSAKCLPNSPCSLEIQATKLEDSAVYFCASSQSSGRAGYTFGSGTRLTVV.

The chain employs TRBV5-1 and TRBJ2-2; no firm D call. Per germline, CDR1 SGHRS and CDR2 YFSETQ. CDR3 size: 14 residues. The ends were cut back, 5 bases at V and 2 bases at J, with 10 bases in the middle. CDR3 loop: CASSDQRNTGELFF. As DNA, the CDR3 is TGCGCCAGCAGTGACCAGAGAAACACCGGGGAGCTGTTTTTT. The full variable domain, in which reference TRBV5-1 and TRBJ2-2 provide the parts outside the CDR3, is KAGVTQTPRYLIKTRGQQVTLSCSPISGHRSVSWYQQTPGQGLQFLFEYFSETQRNKGNFPGRFSGRQFSNSRSEMNVSTLELGDSALYLCASSDQRNTGELFFGEGSRLTVL.

The chain has TRBV19 and TRBJ2-3; perhaps TRBD2 as D (6 bases). The germline gives CDR1 LNHDA, CDR2 SQIVND (reference sequence). With 7 bases removed from V and 2 bases from J, the gap between germline ends came to 16 bases. The CDR3 consists of 15 residues. The CDR3: CASNLGDSNTDTQYF. DNA for the CDR3: TGTGCCAGTAATCTCGGGGACTCAAACACAGATACGCAGTATTTT. Based on the CDR3 plus reference TRBV19 and TRBJ2-3, the full variable domain is DGGITQSPKYLFRKEGQNVTLSCEQNLNHDAMYWYRQDPGQGLRLIYYSQIVNDFQKGDIAEGYSVSREKKESFPLTVTSAQKNPTAFYLCASNLGDSNTDTQYFGPGTRLTVL.

The rearrangement links TRBV4-3 to TRBJ2-3, with D perhaps TRBD2 (5 bases). Per the germline V gene, CDR1 is LGHNA and CDR2 is YSLEER. The germline V and J ends were trimmed by 4 bases and 5 bases, with 16 bases remaining between them. The length of the CDR3 is 15 residues. The CDR3, as DNA: TGCGCCAGCAGCCTGGACCCCTACAGCGGAGATACGCAGTATTTT. As protein: CASSLDPYSGDTQYF.

The J gene is TRBJ1-4, the V gene TRBV28; possible D gene TRBD1, 6 bases. The germline V gene encodes CDR1 MDHEN and CDR2 SYDVKM. CDR3 length: 15 amino acids. The germline V and J ends were trimmed by 6 bases and 3 bases, with 14 bases remaining between them. The CDR3 reads CASRLHRAPNEKLFF. The CDR3 region has the DNA TGTGCCAGCAGGCTCCACAGGGCCCCTAATGAAAAACTGTTTTTT.